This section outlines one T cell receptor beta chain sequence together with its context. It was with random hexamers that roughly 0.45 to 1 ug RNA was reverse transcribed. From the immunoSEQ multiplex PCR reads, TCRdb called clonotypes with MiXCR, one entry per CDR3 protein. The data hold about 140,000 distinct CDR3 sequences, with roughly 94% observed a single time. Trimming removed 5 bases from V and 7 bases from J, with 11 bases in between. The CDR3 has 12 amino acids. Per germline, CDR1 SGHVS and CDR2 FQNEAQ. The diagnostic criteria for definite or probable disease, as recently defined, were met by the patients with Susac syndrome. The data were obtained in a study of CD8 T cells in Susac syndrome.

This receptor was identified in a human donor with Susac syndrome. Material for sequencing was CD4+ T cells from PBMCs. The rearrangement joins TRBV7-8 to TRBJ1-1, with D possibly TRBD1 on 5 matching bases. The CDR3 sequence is CASSLGEGEAFF. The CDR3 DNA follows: TGTGCCAGCAGCCTAGGGGAGGGTGAAGCTTTCTTT.